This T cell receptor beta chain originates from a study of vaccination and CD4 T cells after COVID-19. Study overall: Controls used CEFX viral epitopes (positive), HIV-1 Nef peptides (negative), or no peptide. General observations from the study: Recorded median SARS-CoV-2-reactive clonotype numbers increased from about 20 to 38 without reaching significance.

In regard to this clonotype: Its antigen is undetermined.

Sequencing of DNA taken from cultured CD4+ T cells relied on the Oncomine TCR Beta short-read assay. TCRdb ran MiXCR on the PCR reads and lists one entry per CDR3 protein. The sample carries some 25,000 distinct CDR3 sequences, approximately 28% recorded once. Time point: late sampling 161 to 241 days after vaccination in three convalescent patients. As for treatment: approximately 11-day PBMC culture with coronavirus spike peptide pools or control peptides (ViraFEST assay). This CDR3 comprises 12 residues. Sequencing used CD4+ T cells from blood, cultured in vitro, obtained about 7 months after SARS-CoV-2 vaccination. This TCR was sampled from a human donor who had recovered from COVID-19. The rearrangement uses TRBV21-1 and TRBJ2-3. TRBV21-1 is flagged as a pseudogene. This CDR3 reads CASPSSTDTQYF. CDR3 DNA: TGTGCCAGCCCTTCATCCACAGATACGCAGTATTTT.